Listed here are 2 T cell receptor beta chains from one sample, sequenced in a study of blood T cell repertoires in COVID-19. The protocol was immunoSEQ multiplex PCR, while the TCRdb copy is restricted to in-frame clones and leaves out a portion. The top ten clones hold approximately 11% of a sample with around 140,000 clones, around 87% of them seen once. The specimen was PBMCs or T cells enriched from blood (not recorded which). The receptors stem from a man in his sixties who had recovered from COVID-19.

For the CDR3, the DNA is TGCGCCAGCAGCTTGGCCGGGGGGGCGCGGGCTTATGGCTACACCTTC. This encodes CASSLAGGARAYGYTF. The chain joins TRBV5-1 to TRBJ1-2, with TRBD1 as a possible D gene (6 bases). With 0 bases removed from V and 5 bases from J, the gap between germline ends came to 17 bases. The germline V gene has CDR1 SGHRS and CDR2 YFSETQ. This CDR3 has 16 residues.

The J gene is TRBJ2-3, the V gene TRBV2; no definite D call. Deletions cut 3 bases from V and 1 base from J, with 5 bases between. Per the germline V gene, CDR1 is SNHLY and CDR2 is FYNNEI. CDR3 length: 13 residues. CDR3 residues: CASSDSGTDTQYF. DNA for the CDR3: TGTGCCAGCAGTGACAGCGGCACAGATACGCAGTATTTT.